The rows below give T cell receptor beta chains drawn from one sample of a study of blood T cell repertoires in COVID-19. The method was immunoSEQ multiplex PCR; TCRdb's version includes in-frame clones alone and lacks a portion of them. This sample carries about 150,000 clones, about 90% of them seen once, and the ten largest clones take more than 6.5%. Sequences were obtained from PBMCs or T cells enriched from blood (not recorded which). The receptors derive from a woman between 45 and 65 years old who had recovered from COVID-19. CDR3s include the opening cysteine and the closing phenylalanine or tryptophan. D genes are given only for firm matches. A row's size may be missing; if present it is once, few, many or a size class.

J | D | size | V | DNA | CDR3
TRBJ1-2 | - | - | TRBV4-1 | TGCGCCAGCAGCCAAGACAGAGGATCCTATGGCTACACCTTC | CASSQDRGSYGYTF
TRBJ2-1 | TRBD2 | - | TRBV29-1 | TGCAGCGTGGGGACTAGCGGATTATCCTACAATGAGCAGTTCTTC | CSVGTSGLSYNEQFF
TRBJ2-1 | - | - | TRBV7-9 | TGTGCCAGCAGCTTAGGTAGCGGTCAATACAATGAGCAGTTCTTC | CASSLGSGQYNEQFF
TRBJ2-1 | - | - | TRBV5-6 | TGTGCCAGCAGCCTCCCCTTTGATGGGGCAAACAATGAGCAGTTCTTC | CASSLPFDGANNEQFF
TRBJ2-6 | - | - | TRBV10-2 | TGCGCCACCGGGGTCACTGGGGCCAACGTCCTGACTTTC | CATGVTGANVLTF
TRBJ2-1 | TRBD2 | - | TRBV7-2 | TGTGCCAGCAGCGCGACCCTACTAGCGGGAGTTCTTTTCTTC | CASSATLLAGVLFF
TRBJ1-5 | - | - | TRBV7-2 | TGTGCCAGCAGCTTAGCAGGGAGTAGCAATCAGCCCCAGCATTTT | CASSLAGSSNQPQHF
TRBJ2-7 | TRBD2 | - | TRBV27 | TGTGCCAGCAGCCACACTAGCGGGAGGGCCCTCTACGAGCAGTACTTC | CASSHTSGRALYEQYF
TRBJ1-2 | - | once | TRBV7-9 | TGTGCCAGCAGCTTAGGCTCAGGGAACTATGGCTACACCTTC | CASSLGSGNYGYTF
TRBJ2-5 | - | - | TRBV5-1 | TGCGCCAGCAGCTTGGAGGCTGCAGGGGAAGAGACCCAGTACTTC | CASSLEAAGEETQYF
TRBJ2-7 | TRBD2 | - | TRBV5-6 | TGTGCCAGCAGCTGGGATCCGACTAGCGGGACCCACGAGCAGTACTTC | CASSWDPTSGTHEQYF
TRBJ2-7 | - | - | TRBV6-5 | TGTGCCAGCAGGTCTACAGGAAACGAGCAGTACTTC | CASRSTGNEQYF
TRBJ2-7 | TRBD2 | - | TRBV27 | TGTGCCAGCAGTTCCTCCCCCGGGAGGGCCTACGAGCAGTACTTC | CASSSSPGRAYEQYF
TRBJ1-3 | TRBD1 | once | TRBV4-1 | TGCGCCAGCAGTCGGGACAGGGGCTCTGGAAACACCATATATTTT | CASSRDRGSGNTIYF
TRBJ2-5 | TRBD1 | once | TRBV5-1 | TGCGCCAGCAGCTTGGGGACAGGGGGTTTTGAGACCCAGTACTTC | CASSLGTGGFETQYF
TRBJ2-7 | - | - | TRBV15 | TGTGCCACCAGCATTACCCGGGACAACGAGCAGTACTTC | CATSITRDNEQYF
TRBJ2-5 | TRBD2 | - | TRBV19 | TGTGCCAGTAGTATTGGCCTAGCGGGAGGAGGAGAGACCCAGTACTTC | CASSIGLAGGGETQYF
TRBJ2-1 | TRBD2 | once | TRBV9 | TGTGCCAGCAGCTCTAGCGGGAGAGGCACTGAGCAGTTCTTC | CASSSSGRGTEQFF
TRBJ2-5 | TRBD1 | - | TRBV18 | TGTGCCAGCTCGACAGGGTTGGCGACCCAGTACTTC | CASSTGLATQYF
TRBJ2-1 | - | - | TRBV5-1 | TGCGCCAGCAGCTTCGGGACTTACAATGAGCAGTTCTTC | CASSFGTYNEQFF
TRBJ2-7 | - | few | TRBV30 | TGTGCCTGGAGTCTGGGAGGCGAGCAGTACTTC | CAWSLGGEQYF
TRBJ1-1 | TRBD1 | - | TRBV3-1/TRBV3-2 | TGTGCCAGCAGCCACAATGACAGGGGGAACACTGAAGCTTTCTTT | CASSHNDRGNTEAFF
TRBJ2-7 | - | - | TRBV7-2 | TGTGCCAGCAGCTTGGGGCTGAAGGCCTACGAGCAGTACTTC | CASSLGLKAYEQYF
TRBJ2-7 | - | - | TRBV5-5 | TGTGCCAGCAGCCTTAGACAGGAGGCCAGAGAGCAGTACTTC | CASSLRQEAREQYF
TRBJ2-5 | - | - | TRBV24-1 | TGTGCCACCAATACCGGGAAACAAGAGACCCAGTACTTC | CATNTGKQETQYF
TRBJ1-2 | - | - | TRBV28 | TGTGCCAGCAGACTTCCGGGACAAGTAAACTATGGCTACACCTTC | CASRLPGQVNYGYTF
TRBJ2-2 | - | - | TRBV6-5 | TGTGCCAGCAGCGGGAGAGAATACACCGGGGAGCTGTTTTTT | CASSGREYTGELFF
TRBJ2-1 | - | few | TRBV11-3 | TGTGCCAGCAGCTTAATTGAGGAGCAGTTCTTC | CASSLIEEQFF
TRBJ2-1 | - | - | TRBV10-1 | TGCGCCAGCAGTGAGATGCGGACTAATTACAATGAGCAGTTCTTC | CASSEMRTNYNEQFF
TRBJ2-1 | - | - | TRBV19 | TGTGCCAGTAGTACCGGCCGGAGTGAGCAGTTCTTC | CASSTGRSEQFF
TRBJ1-1 | - | few | TRBV3-1/TRBV3-2 | TGTGCCAGCAGCCGAGGTGGGAACACTGAAGCTTTCTTT | CASSRGGNTEAFF
TRBJ2-1 | - | - | TRBV4-1 | TGCGCCAGCAGCCTAGGACAGTACAATGAGCAGTTCTTC | CASSLGQYNEQFF
TRBJ2-5 | - | many | TRBV2 | TGTGCCAGCAGTGACAGGCCGCGGGGGACCCAGTACTTC | CASSDRPRGTQYF
TRBJ2-7 | - | - | TRBV5-5 | TGTGCCAGCAGCTTGGCCGCCGGTACCTACGAGCAGTACTTC | CASSLAAGTYEQYF
TRBJ2-2 | TRBD1 | once | TRBV6-4 | TGTGCCAGCAGTGACTCCGGGACAGCTAGGGCCGGGGAGCTGTTTTTT | CASSDSGTARAGELFF
TRBJ2-7 | - | - | TRBV30 | TGTGCCTGGAGTCCCATCTCGCGGGATAGTACCTACGAGCAGTACTTC | CAWSPISRDSTYEQYF
TRBJ2-3 | - | - | TRBV28 | TGTGCCAGCAGTCCTTTGGACTTCCCTAGCACAGATACGCAGTATTTT | CASSPLDFPSTDTQYF
TRBJ2-1 | TRBD2 | - | TRBV5-1 | TGCGCCAGCAGCTCCGGGACTAGCGGGAGCTGGTATGAGCAGTTCTTC | CASSSGTSGSWYEQFF
TRBJ1-6 | - | few | TRBV6-5 | TGTGCCAGCAGCAGGCTTCTTTCACCCCTCCACTTT | CASSRLLSPLHF
TRBJ2-3 | - | - | TRBV19 | TGTGCCAGTTTGGGGCAGAACACAGATACGCAGTATTTT | CASLGQNTDTQYF
TRBJ1-4 | - | medium-sized | TRBV28 | TGTGCCAGCAGTTTACAGTATGAAAAACTGTTTTTT | CASSLQYEKLFF
TRBJ2-7 | - | - | TRBV27 | TGTGCCAGCAGTTTTTTTGGTGGGGGCAGGGAGCAGTACTTC | CASSFFGGGREQYF
TRBJ1-6 | - | few | TRBV19 | TGTGCCAGTATTCGGACAGATGGACCCTATAATTCACCCCTCCACTTT | CASIRTDGPYNSPLHF
TRBJ2-5 | TRBD2 | - | TRBV7-9 | TGTGCCAGCAGCTTAAGCCTCGGACTAGCGGGATTACAAGAGACCCAGTACTTC | CASSLSLGLAGLQETQYF
TRBJ2-1 | TRBD2 | - | TRBV5-1 | TGCGCCAGCAGCTTGGGTAGCGGGGGCAACAATGAGCAGTTCTTC | CASSLGSGGNNEQFF
TRBJ1-4 | - | - | TRBV7-2 | TGTGCCAGCAGCTTAGTGGCAGGGCTGGGGGAAAAACTGTTTTTT | CASSLVAGLGEKLFF
TRBJ2-5 | TRBD2 | - | TRBV7-9 | TGTGCCAGCAGCTCCCCCCGGCTAGCGGGAGTGGAGACCCAGTACTTC | CASSSPRLAGVETQYF
TRBJ1-3 | - | - | TRBV19 | TGTGCCAGTAGCGCCTACTCTGGAAACACCATATATTTT | CASSAYSGNTIYF
TRBJ1-6 | - | once | TRBV4-1 | TGCGCCAGCAGCCAAGACGGAGCTGGGTATAATTCACCCCTCCACTTT | CASSQDGAGYNSPLHF
TRBJ2-5 | TRBD2 | - | TRBV11-2 | TGTGCCAGCAGCTCACCGCGCAAAGGGGGACTAGTGCGGGAGACCCAGTACTTC | CASSSPRKGGLVRETQYF
TRBJ1-6 | - | - | TRBV28 | TGTGCCAGCAGTTCAAATAATTCACCCCTCCACTTT | CASSSNNSPLHF
TRBJ1-1 | - | - | TRBV28 | TGTGCCAGCAGCCCTGTCTTGAACACTGAAGCTTTCTTT | CASSPVLNTEAFF
TRBJ2-7 | - | - | TRBV28 | TGTGCCAGCCTAGCCTCGCGGGGAGCCTACGAGCAGTACTTC | CASLASRGAYEQYF
TRBJ2-7 | TRBD1 | - | TRBV24-1 | TGTGCCACCAGTGGGGACAGGGGAGGGGAGCAGTACTTC | CATSGDRGGEQYF
TRBJ1-1 | - | - | TRBV3-1/TRBV3-2 | TGTGCCAGCAGGAAGACAGGGAACACTGAAGCTTTCTTT | CASRKTGNTEAFF